This TCR beta chain was observed in a study of regulatory T cells in long-lasting Graves disease. This clonotype was detected many times. Time point meaning: newly diagnosed GD, antithyroid drugs for less than 3 months. PBMCs were the source of the RNA used for TCR sequencing. Guidelines of the American Thyroid Association were used to diagnose Graves' disease. Per the germline V gene, CDR1 is ENHRY and CDR2 is SYGVKD. After removal of 0 bases from V and 6 bases from J, the junction contained 9 bases not matched to a gene. The CDR3 runs to 17 residues. Sequencing libraries for TCR beta were prepared with iRepertoire HTBI primers and Arm-PCR of CDR3 regions. TCRdb re-called the multiplex PCR reads through MiXCR, storing one row per CDR3 protein. The repertoire holds 440,000 or so distinct CDR3 sequences, with about 17% as singletons. This sample was shared with a second study, whose subject was T cells in Graves' hyperthyroidism and ophthalmopathy.

The chain has TRBV10-3 and TRBJ2-1, with 9 bases lining up with TRBD2. This sequence was found in a woman under 40 with Graves disease. Sequencing was performed on peripheral blood mononuclear cells (PBMCs), taken at new diagnosis, from a patient treated with antithyroid drugs. CDR3 DNA: TGTGCCATCAGTGAGTCGGGGAGCGCGGGGGGGACCAATGAGCAGTTCTTC. It is translated as CAISESGSAGGTNEQFF.